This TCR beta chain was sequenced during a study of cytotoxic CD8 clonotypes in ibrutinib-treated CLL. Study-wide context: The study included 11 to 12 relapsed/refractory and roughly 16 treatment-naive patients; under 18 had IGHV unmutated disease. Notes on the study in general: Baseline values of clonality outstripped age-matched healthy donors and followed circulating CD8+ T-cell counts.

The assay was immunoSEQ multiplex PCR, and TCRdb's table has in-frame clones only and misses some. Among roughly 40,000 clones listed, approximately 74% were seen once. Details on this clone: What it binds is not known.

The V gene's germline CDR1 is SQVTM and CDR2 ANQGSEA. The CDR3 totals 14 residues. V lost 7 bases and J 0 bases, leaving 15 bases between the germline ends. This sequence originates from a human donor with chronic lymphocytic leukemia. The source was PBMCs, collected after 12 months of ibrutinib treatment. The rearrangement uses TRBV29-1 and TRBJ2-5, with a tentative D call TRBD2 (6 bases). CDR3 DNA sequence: TGCAGCGCCCTGGGACTGACGTACCAAGAGACCCAGTACTTC. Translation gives CSALGLTYQETQYF.